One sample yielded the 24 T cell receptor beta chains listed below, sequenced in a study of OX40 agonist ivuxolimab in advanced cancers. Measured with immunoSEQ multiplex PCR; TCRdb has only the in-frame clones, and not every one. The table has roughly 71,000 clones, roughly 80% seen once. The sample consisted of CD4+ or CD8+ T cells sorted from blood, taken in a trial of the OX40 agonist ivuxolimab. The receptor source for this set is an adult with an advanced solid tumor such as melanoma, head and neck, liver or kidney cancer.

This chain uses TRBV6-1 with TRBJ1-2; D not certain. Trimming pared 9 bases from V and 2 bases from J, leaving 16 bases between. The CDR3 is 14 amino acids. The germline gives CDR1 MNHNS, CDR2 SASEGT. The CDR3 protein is CASRVPEWNYGYTF. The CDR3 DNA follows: TGTGCCAGTAGGGTCCCAGAGTGGAACTATGGCTACACCTTC.

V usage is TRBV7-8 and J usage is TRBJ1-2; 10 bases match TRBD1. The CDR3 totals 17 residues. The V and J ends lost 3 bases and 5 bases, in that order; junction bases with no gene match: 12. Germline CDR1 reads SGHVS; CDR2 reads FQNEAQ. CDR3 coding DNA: TGTGCCAGCAGCTTTGGGACAGGGGTTATTAAAGGGTATGGCTACACCTTC. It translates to CASSFGTGVIKGYGYTF. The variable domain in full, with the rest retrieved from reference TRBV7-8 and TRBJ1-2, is GAGVSQSPRYKVAKRGQDVALRCDPISGHVSLFWYQQALGQGPEFLTYFQNEAQLDKSGLPSDRFFAERPEGSVSTLKIQRTQQEDSAVYLCASSFGTGVIKGYGYTFGSGTRLTVV.

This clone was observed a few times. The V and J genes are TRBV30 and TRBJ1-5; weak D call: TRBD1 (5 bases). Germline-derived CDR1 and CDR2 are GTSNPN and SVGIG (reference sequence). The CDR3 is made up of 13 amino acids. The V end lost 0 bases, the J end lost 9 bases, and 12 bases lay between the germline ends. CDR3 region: CAWSVAGVGPQHF. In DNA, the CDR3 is TGTGCCTGGAGTGTAGCGGGGGTCGGGCCCCAGCATTTT.

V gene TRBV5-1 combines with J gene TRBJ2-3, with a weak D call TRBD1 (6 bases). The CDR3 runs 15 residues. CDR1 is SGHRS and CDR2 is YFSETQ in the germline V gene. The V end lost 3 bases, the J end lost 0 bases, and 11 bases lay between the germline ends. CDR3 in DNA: TGCGCCAGCAGCTATTACAGGGATAGCACAGATACGCAGTATTTT. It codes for CASSYYRDSTDTQYF.

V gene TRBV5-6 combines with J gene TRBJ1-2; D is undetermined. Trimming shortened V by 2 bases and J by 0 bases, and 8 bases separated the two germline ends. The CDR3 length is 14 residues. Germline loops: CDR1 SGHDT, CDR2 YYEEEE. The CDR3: CASSLRTTNYGYTF. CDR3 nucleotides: TGTGCCAGCAGCTTACGGACCACTAACTATGGCTACACCTTC.

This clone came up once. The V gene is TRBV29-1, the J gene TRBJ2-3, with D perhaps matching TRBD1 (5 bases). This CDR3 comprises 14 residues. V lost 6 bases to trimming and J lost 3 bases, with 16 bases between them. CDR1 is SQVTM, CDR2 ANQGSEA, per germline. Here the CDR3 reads CSVLDSLGTDTQYF. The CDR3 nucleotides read TGCAGCGTATTAGACAGTCTGGGGACAGATACGCAGTATTTT.

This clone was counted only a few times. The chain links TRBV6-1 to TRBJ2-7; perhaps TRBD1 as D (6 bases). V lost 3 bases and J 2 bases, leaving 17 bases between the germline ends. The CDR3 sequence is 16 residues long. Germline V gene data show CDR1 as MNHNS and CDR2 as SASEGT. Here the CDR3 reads CASSEVGWDITYEQYF. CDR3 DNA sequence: TGTGCCAGCAGTGAGGTGGGATGGGACATCACCTACGAGCAGTACTTC.

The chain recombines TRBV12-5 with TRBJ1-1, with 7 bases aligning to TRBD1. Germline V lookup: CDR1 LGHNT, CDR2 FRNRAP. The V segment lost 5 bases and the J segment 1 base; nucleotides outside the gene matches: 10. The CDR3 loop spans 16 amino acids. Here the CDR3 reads CASGRQLQGRNTEAFF. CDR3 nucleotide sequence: TGTGCTAGTGGTAGACAATTACAGGGGAGGAACACTGAAGCTTTCTTT.

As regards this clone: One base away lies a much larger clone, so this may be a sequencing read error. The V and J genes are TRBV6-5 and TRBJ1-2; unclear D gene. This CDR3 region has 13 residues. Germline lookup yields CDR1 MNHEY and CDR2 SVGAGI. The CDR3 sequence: CAAGGLANYGHTF. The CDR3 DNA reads TGTGCCGCGGGAGGTCTTGCCAACTATGGCCACACCTTC.

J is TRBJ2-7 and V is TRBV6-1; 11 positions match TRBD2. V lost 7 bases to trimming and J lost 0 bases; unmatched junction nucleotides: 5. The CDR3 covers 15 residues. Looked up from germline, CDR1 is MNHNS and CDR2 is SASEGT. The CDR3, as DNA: TGTGCCAGCATTCTCGGACTAGCGGGCTCCTACGAGCAGTACTTC. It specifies CASILGLAGSYEQYF.

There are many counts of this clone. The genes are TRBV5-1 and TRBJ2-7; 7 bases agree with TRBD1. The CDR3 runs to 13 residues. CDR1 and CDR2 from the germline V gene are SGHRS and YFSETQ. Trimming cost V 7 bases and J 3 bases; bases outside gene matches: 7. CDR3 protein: CASASGQSYEQYF. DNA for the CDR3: TGCGCCAGCGCCTCGGGACAGAGCTACGAGCAGTACTTC.

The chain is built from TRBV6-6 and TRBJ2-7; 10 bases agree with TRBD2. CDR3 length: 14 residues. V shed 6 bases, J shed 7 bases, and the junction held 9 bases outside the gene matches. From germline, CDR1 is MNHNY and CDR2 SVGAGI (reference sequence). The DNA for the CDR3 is TGTGCCAGCAGGGGGGCTAGCGGGAGTCGGGAGCAGTACTTC. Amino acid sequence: CASRGASGSREQYF.

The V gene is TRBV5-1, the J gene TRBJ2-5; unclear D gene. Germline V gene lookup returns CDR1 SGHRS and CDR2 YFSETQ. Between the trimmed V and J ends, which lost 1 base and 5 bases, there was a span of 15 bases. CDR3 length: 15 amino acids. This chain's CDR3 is CASSLSWGSSETQYF. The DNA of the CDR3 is TGCGCCAGCAGCTTGTCTTGGGGTTCGTCGGAGACCCAGTACTTC.

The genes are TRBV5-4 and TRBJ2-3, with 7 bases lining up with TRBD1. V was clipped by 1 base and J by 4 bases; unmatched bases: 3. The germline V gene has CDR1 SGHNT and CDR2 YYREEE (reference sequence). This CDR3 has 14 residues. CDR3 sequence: CASSLTDRPDTQYF. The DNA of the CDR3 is TGTGCCAGCAGCTTGACGGACAGGCCAGATACGCAGTATTTT.

This CDR3 is CASSQGTMNTEAFF. DNA for the CDR3: TGTGCCAGCAGCCAAGGGACTATGAACACTGAAGCTTTCTTT. This chain joins TRBV6-1 and TRBJ1-1, with D tentatively TRBD1 (5 bases). Trimming pared 6 bases from V and 0 bases from J, leaving 11 bases between. The germline V gene encodes CDR1 MNHNS and CDR2 SASEGT. The CDR3 sequence is 14 residues long.

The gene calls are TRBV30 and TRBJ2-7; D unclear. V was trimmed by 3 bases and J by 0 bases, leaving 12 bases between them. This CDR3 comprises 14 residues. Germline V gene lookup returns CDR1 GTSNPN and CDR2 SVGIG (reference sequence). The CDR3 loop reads CAWRRESPSYEQYF. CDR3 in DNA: TGTGCCTGGAGAAGAGAGTCCCCCTCCTACGAGCAGTACTTC.

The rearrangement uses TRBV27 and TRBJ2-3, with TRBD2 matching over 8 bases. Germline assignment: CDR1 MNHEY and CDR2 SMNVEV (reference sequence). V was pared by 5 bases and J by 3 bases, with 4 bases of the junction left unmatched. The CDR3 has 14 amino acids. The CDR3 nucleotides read TGTGCCAGCAGTCCGGCGGGAGGTACAGATACGCAGTATTTT. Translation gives CASSPAGGTDTQYF.

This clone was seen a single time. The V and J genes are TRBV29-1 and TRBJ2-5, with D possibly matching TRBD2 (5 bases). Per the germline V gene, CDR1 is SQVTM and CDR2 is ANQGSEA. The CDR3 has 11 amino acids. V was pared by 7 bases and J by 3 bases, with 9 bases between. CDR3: CSAQEEETQYF. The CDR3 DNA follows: TGCAGCGCTCAGGAGGAAGAGACCCAGTACTTC.

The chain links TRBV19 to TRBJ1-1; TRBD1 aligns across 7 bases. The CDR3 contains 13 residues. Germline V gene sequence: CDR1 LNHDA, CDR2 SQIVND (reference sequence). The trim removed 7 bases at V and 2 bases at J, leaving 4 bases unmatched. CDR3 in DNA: TGTGCCAGTACGGACAGGATTAACACTGAAGCTTTCTTT. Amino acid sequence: CASTDRINTEAFF.

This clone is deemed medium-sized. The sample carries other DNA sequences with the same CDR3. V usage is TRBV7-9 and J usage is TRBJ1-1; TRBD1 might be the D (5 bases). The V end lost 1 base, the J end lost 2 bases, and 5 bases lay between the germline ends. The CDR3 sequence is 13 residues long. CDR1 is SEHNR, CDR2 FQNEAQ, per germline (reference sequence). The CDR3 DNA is TGTGCCAGCAGCTTAGGGACAAACACTGAAGCTTTCTTT. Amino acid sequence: CASSLGTNTEAFF.

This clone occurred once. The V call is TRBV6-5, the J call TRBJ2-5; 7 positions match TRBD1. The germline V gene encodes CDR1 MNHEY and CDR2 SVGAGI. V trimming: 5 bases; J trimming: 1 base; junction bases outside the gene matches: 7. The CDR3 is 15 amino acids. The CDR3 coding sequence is TGTGCCAGCAGTCGCCAACAGGGGTTCCAAGAGACCCAGTACTTC. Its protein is CASSRQQGFQETQYF.

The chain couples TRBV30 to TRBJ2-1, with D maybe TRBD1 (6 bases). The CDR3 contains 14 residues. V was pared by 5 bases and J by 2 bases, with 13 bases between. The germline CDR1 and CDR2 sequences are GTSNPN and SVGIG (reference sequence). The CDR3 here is CAWDSGGTYNEQFF. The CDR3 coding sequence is TGTGCCTGGGATTCTGGGGGCACCTACAATGAGCAGTTCTTC. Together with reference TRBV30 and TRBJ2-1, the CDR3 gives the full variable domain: SQTIHQWPATLVQPVGSPLSLECTVEGTSNPNLYWYRQAAGRGLQLLFYSVGIGQISSEVPQNLSASRPQDRQFILSSKKLLLSDSGFYLCAWDSGGTYNEQFFGPGTRLTVL.

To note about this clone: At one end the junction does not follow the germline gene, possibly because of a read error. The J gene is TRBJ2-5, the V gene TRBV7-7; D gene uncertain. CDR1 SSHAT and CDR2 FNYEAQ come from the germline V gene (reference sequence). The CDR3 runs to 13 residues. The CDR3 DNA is TGTGCTAGCAGCTTAGGGCACAAAAAGACCCAGTACTTC. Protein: CASSLGHKKTQYF. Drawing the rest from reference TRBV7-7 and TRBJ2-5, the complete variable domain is GAGVSQSPRYKVTKRGQDVTLRCDPISSHATLYWYQQALGQGPEFLTYFNYEAQPDKSGLPSDRFSAERPEGSISTLTIQRTEQRDSAMYRCASSLGHKKTQYFGPGTRLLVL.

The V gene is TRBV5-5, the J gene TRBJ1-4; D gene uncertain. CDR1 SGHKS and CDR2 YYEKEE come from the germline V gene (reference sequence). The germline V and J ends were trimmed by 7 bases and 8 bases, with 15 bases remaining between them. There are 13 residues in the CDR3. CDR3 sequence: CASGDWVTEKLFF. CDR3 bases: TGTGCCAGCGGGGATTGGGTGACCGAAAAACTGTTTTTT.